This TCR beta chain was observed in a study of early T cells in non-severe SARS-CoV-2 infection. Overall study: RNA in bulk from unsorted whole blood was sequenced, and chains were unpaired.

Individual cDNA molecules received unique molecular identifiers during library preparation. TCRdb redid the calling of the 5' RACE reads with MiXCR, one entry per CDR3 protein. The sample yields approximately 30,000 distinct CDR3 sequences, over 6% seen once. This clonotype was seen a few times. Its specificity is unknown. Germline CDR1 MNHEY, CDR2 SVGAGI. CDR3 length equals 15 residues. With V trimmed by 6 bases and J by 7 bases, 8 bases remained unmatched. Study findings and constraints: The VDJdb matching leaned toward anti-spike CD8 responses and overlooked private and CD4 specificities.

J is TRBJ2-1 and V is TRBV6-5, with TRBD2 matching 11 bases. The material sequenced was whole blood, taken at baseline. This TCR derives from an adult who was a healthcare worker with PCR-confirmed SARS-CoV-2 infection or an uninfected control (not recorded which). The CDR3 sequence: CASRRLAGRGNEQFF. DNA for the CDR3: TGTGCCAGCAGGAGACTAGCGGGAAGGGGTAATGAGCAGTTCTTC.